The 11 T cell receptor beta chains below come from one sample, sequenced in a study of a mutant IDH1 vaccine in newly diagnosed glioma. Time point in this sample: baseline, week 1 (first vaccination visit). Regarding treatment: pre-vaccination baseline after standard-of-care therapy. The table came from immunoSEQ multiplex PCR; TCRdb's copy has only in-frame clones and leaves some out. The sample holds tens of thousands of clones, more than 65% seen once. The specimen was PBMCs, collected from a glioma patient treated with radiotherapy, temozolomide or both. These receptors originate from a man aged 50-60 years with glioma.

This clone was counted once. The CDR3 DNA reads TGTGCCAGCTCACCGGGTCAAAGATCCACTGAAGCTTTCTTT. It is translated as CASSPGQRSTEAFF. The rearrangement uses TRBV18 and TRBJ1-1; D not certain. V lost 3 bases to trimming and J lost 4 bases, with 12 bases between them. The CDR3 contains 14 residues. The V gene's germline CDR1 is KGHSH and CDR2 LQKENI. Complete variable domain (other parts from reference TRBV18 and TRBJ1-1): NAGVMQNPRHLVRRRGQEARLRCSPMKGHSHVYWYRQLPEEGLKFMVYLQKENIIDESGMPKERFSAEFPKEGPSILRIQQVVRGDSAAYFCASSPGQRSTEAFFGQGTRLTVV.

This chain uses TRBV5-4 with TRBJ2-7; 7 bases match TRBD1. The CDR3 sequence is 14 residues long. Germline lookup yields CDR1 SGHNT and CDR2 YYREEE (reference sequence). Losses at the gene ends were 4 bases for V and 5 bases for J; bases not matched to a gene: 9. The CDR3 is CASSNTGQRNEQYF. The CDR3 bases are TGTGCCAGCAGCAACACGGGACAGAGGAACGAGCAGTACTTC.

The chain joins TRBV7-2 to TRBJ2-7, with D possibly matching TRBD1 (7 bases). This CDR3 spans 14 amino acids. The ends were cut back, 5 bases at V and 4 bases at J, with 15 bases in the middle. The germline CDR1 and CDR2 sequences are SGHTA and FQGNSA. CDR3 nucleotides: TGTGCCAGCAGCCCGGCAGGGGGGAGGTACGAGCAGTACTTC. The encoded protein is CASSPAGGRYEQYF.

This clone was found once. The chain couples TRBV30 to TRBJ2-1; a weak D match, TRBD2 (6 bases). Between the trimmed V and J ends, which lost 2 bases and 10 bases, there was a span of 12 bases. This CDR3 is built from 12 residues. The germline V gene encodes CDR1 GTSNPN and CDR2 SVGIG (reference sequence). CDR3 region: CAWSRGRLEQFF. The CDR3 DNA follows: TGTGCCTGGAGTCGGGGGAGGTTAGAGCAGTTCTTC.

CDR3: CASSLSSTYEQYF. The CDR3 DNA follows: TGTGCCAGCAGTTTATCTAGTACCTACGAGCAGTACTTC. This chain connects TRBV27 to TRBJ2-7; no firm D call. Germline V gives CDR1 MNHEY, CDR2 SMNVEV (reference sequence). V was cut by 0 bases and J by 2 bases, with 5 bases left in between. CDR3 length: 13 residues.

This clone showed up just a few times. The chain couples TRBV11-2 to TRBJ2-4, with 9 nucleotides matching TRBD2. The germline gives CDR1 SGHAT, CDR2 FQNNGV. Germline trimming cut 5 bases from V and 7 bases from J; bases unmatched to any gene: 6. The CDR3 contains 14 residues. CDR3 sequence (DNA): TGTGCCAGCAGCCCAAGCGGGGGGACTAACATTCAGTACTTC. The encoded protein is CASSPSGGTNIQYF.

The rearrangement joins TRBV13 to TRBJ1-2; D is uncertain. Trimming cost V 0 bases and J 3 bases, with 8 bases left between them. This CDR3 spans 14 amino acids. Germline V gene data show CDR1 as PRHDT and CDR2 as FYEKMQ (reference sequence). In DNA form, the CDR3 reads TGTGCCAGCAGCTTAGGAAAGGTATACTATGGCTACACCTTC. Translation gives CASSLGKVYYGYTF. The complete variable domain, with remaining parts taken from reference TRBV13 and TRBJ1-2, reads AAGVIQSPRHLIKEKRETATLKCYPIPRHDTVYWYQQGPGQDPQFLISFYEKMQSDKGSIPDRFSAQQFSDYHSELNMSSLELGDSALYFCASSLGKVYYGYTFGSGTRLTVV.

This clone has just one count. The chain couples TRBV6-6 to TRBJ1-5; D gene unclear. Trimming removed 6 bases at V and 2 bases at J, with 14 bases between. Per the germline V gene, CDR1 is MNHNY and CDR2 is SVGAGI (reference sequence). The CDR3 runs 15 residues. CDR3 coding DNA: TGTGCCAGCAGGGCAGACGCCGTGGGCAATCAGCCCCAGCATTTT. It specifies CASRADAVGNQPQHF.

This clone was counted only a few times. V usage is TRBV6-4 and J usage is TRBJ2-3; a weak D match, TRBD2 (6 bases). The CDR3 totals 16 residues. V lost 1 base to trimming and J lost 4 bases, with 15 bases between them. CDR1 MRHNA and CDR2 SNTAGT come from the germline V gene. The CDR3 reads CASSDWSAGMPDTQYF. For the CDR3, the DNA is TGTGCCAGCAGTGACTGGTCGGCGGGGATGCCAGATACGCAGTATTTT.

This chain joins TRBV18 and TRBJ2-7; D assignment may be TRBD1 or TRBD2 (5 bases each). V was trimmed by 0 bases and J by 6 bases, leaving 18 bases between them. The CDR3 runs to 16 residues. CDR1 is KGHSH and CDR2 is LQKENI in the germline V gene. CDR3 DNA sequence: TGTGCCAGCTCACCACCATCGGGACCGATAGGATCCGAGCAGTACTTC. As protein: CASSPPSGPIGSEQYF.

Concerning this clone: The same CDR3 is also encoded by other DNA sequences in this sample. The chain is built from TRBV7-9 and TRBJ1-5; tentatively, D is TRBD1 (6 bases). This CDR3 has 14 amino acids. Germline CDR1 SEHNR, CDR2 FQNEAQ (reference sequence). V lost 5 bases and J 1 base, leaving 9 bases between the germline ends. The CDR3 region has the DNA TGTGCCAGCAGCCCAACAGGGAGCAATCAGCCCCAGCATTTT. Translation gives CASSPTGSNQPQHF.